The clone carrying this T cell receptor (beta chain) was detected a few times. The V gene's germline CDR1 is LNHDA and CDR2 SQIVND (reference sequence). V shed 6 bases and J shed 8 bases, with 20 bases lying between them. CDR3 length: 15 residues. These data are taken from a study of blood T cell repertoires in COVID-19. The wider study: PBMCs, B-cell-depleted T cells, or T cells were the source of the cDNA or gDNA that made up the material.

The protocol was immunoSEQ multiplex PCR, while the TCRdb copy is restricted to in-frame clones and leaves out a portion. The table records 250,000 to 350,000 clones, nearly 90% of them present only once. V gene TRBV19 combines with J gene TRBJ1-5; D might be TRBD1 (6 bases). The specimen was PBMCs or T cells enriched from blood (not recorded which). This TCR came from a woman aged 25-40 years who had recovered from COVID-19. The CDR3: CASRWGGAGLEPQHF. CDR3 sequence (DNA): TGTGCCAGTAGATGGGGGGGGGCAGGTTTGGAGCCCCAGCATTTT.